This T cell receptor beta chain emerged from a study of blood T cell repertoires in COVID-19. Background on the study: Collection of acute and convalescent COVID-19 samples took place in the United States, Italy and Spain.

In the study's own analysis: Amplification of reference gene primers provided the estimated nucleated cell counts. Here immunoSEQ multiplex PCR was the method, and the copy in TCRdb shows in-frame clones only, minus some. V and J calls and clone size are copied from that table; D and trimming were computed from the DNA. The repertoire holds about 150,000 clones, with more than 70% as singletons. The sample consisted of peripheral blood. The TCR comes from a human donor in a cohort sampled during active COVID-19.

The CDR3 region has the DNA TGCGCCAGCAGCCTAGAAATTTCAGGGGCCGGGGAGCTGTTTTTT. Encoded protein: CASSLEISGAGELFF. This chain connects TRBV5-1 to TRBJ2-2; maybe TRBD1 (6 bases). Germline CDR1 reads SGHRS; CDR2 reads YFSETQ. CDR3 size: 15 residues. Trimming left V 4 bases short and J 6 bases short, with 16 bases between.